One sample yielded the 27 T cell receptor beta chains listed below, sequenced in a study of blood T cell repertoires in COVID-19. Libraries were prepared by immunoSEQ multiplex PCR; TCRdb keeps only in-frame clonotypes and omits some of them. The sample has around 250,000 clones; around 90% are singletons. The sequenced sample consisted of peripheral blood. These receptors originate from a woman between 40 and 50 years old who had recovered from COVID-19.

The chain is built from TRBV15 and TRBJ2-1, with 8 bases matching TRBD2. The junction had 9 bases not matched to a gene; V was cut back by 5 bases and J by 9 bases. The V gene's germline CDR1 is LNHNV and CDR2 YYDKDF (reference sequence). The CDR3 runs 14 residues. CDR3 sequence (DNA): TGTGCCACCAGCGCAACGGGAGGGCCGGGTGAGCAGTTCTTC. This gives the protein CATSATGGPGEQFF.

The chain is built from TRBV28 and TRBJ1-6; 7 positions match TRBD1. CDR1 MDHEN and CDR2 SYDVKM come from the germline V gene. The V gene end was trimmed by 1 base and the J gene end by 9 bases; junction bases not matched to a gene: 18. This CDR3 is built from 19 residues. The CDR3 DNA reads as TGTGCCAGCAGTTTATCCACTGGGAGAGGGGGCCTTCTGATTTCACCCCTCCACTTT. It is translated as CASSLSTGRGGLLISPLHF.

The V gene is TRBV28, the J gene TRBJ1-5, with D possibly being TRBD1 (6 bases). V lost 5 bases, J lost 5 bases, and 13 bases lay in between. CDR1 and CDR2 from the germline V gene are MDHEN and SYDVKM. The CDR3 extends over 14 amino acids. The CDR3 loop is CASSGPGEHQPQHF. The CDR3 DNA is TGTGCCAGCAGTGGTCCAGGGGAACATCAGCCCCAGCATTTT. The full variable domain, rest sourced from reference TRBV28 and TRBJ1-5, is DVKVTQSSRYLVKRTGEKVFLECVQDMDHENMFWYRQDPGLGLRLIYFSYDVKMKEKGDIPEGYSVSREKKERFSLILESASTNQTSMYLCASSGPGEHQPQHFGDGTRLSIL.

The rearrangement uses TRBV6-5 and TRBJ2-7, with a weak D call TRBD1 (5 bases). CDR3 length: 14 amino acids. From germline, CDR1 is MNHEY and CDR2 SVGAGI. The ends were cut back, 6 bases at V and 6 bases at J, with 18 bases in the middle. In DNA, the CDR3 is TGTGCCAGCAGGAACTCCGACAGTCGGCGCGAGCAGTACTTC. It specifies CASRNSDSRREQYF.

The rearrangement uses TRBV5-6 and TRBJ1-1; 8 bases match TRBD1. The V and J ends lost 4 bases and 7 bases, in that order; junction bases with no gene match: 9. This CDR3 spans 14 amino acids. Looked up from germline, CDR1 is SGHDT and CDR2 is YYEEEE. The CDR3 protein is CASSRGQDLFEAFF. The CDR3 coding sequence is TGTGCCAGCAGCCGGGGACAGGATCTATTTGAAGCTTTCTTT.

CDR3 region: CASSQRGREQETQYF. The CDR3 nucleotides are TGTGCCAGCAGCCAGCGCGGGAGGGAACAAGAGACCCAGTACTTC. V usage is TRBV3-1 (or the pseudogene TRBV3-2) and J usage is TRBJ2-5; 9 nucleotides agree with TRBD2. After removal of 3 bases from V and 2 bases from J, the junction contained 4 bases not matched to a gene. The CDR3 is 15 residues long. Germline assignment: CDR1 LGHDT and CDR2 YNNKEL (reference sequence).

CDR3 protein: CASRPTNSPLHF. CDR3 DNA: TGTGCCAGCAGGCCTACCAATTCACCCCTCCACTTT. V gene TRBV6-6 combines with J gene TRBJ1-6; D is unresolved. The ends were cut back, 6 bases at V and 7 bases at J, with 7 bases in the middle. This CDR3 has 12 residues. Germline V gives CDR1 MNHNY, CDR2 SVGAGI (reference sequence).

The chain combines TRBV2 with TRBJ2-3; 13 nucleotides agree with TRBD2. V was pared by 6 bases and J by 3 bases, with 6 bases of the junction left unmatched. The CDR3 has 16 residues. Per the germline V gene, CDR1 is SNHLY and CDR2 is FYNNEI. As DNA, the CDR3 is TGTGCCAGCAGGACTCCGGGACTAGCGGGAACAGATACGCAGTATTTT. It codes for CASRTPGLAGTDTQYF.

The chain carries TRBV11-2 and TRBJ2-1, with 8 bases lining up with TRBD2. Germline CDR1 SGHAT, CDR2 FQNNGV. Trimming removed 5 bases from V and 1 base from J; junction bases left unmatched: 4. CDR3 size: 15 residues. The CDR3 sequence is CASSRTSGSYNEQFF. The CDR3 DNA follows: TGTGCCAGCAGCCGAACTAGCGGATCCTACAATGAGCAGTTCTTC.

The chain carries TRBV5-6 and TRBJ1-2; D uncertain. Germline lookup yields CDR1 SGHDT and CDR2 YYEEEE. V was shortened by 0 bases and J by 8 bases, with 17 bases between the two germline ends. The CDR3 totals 15 residues. The CDR3 loop reads CASSLDGSGRVGYTF. DNA for the CDR3: TGTGCCAGCAGCTTGGACGGGTCGGGGAGGGTAGGCTACACCTTC.

CDR3 protein: CASSTGVGQPQHF. The CDR3 nucleotides read TGTGCCAGCAGTACAGGGGTCGGGCAGCCCCAGCATTTT. This chain connects TRBV28 to TRBJ1-5; 7 positions agree with TRBD1. V trimming: 5 bases; J trimming: 7 bases; junction bases outside the gene matches: 5. CDR3 size: 13 residues. CDR1 and CDR2 (germline): MDHEN, SYDVKM.

The chain employs TRBV27 and TRBJ2-3, with 11 bases fitting TRBD1. V was pared by 4 bases and J by 4 bases, with 4 bases of the junction left unmatched. Germline V gene lookup returns CDR1 MNHEY and CDR2 SMNVEV (reference sequence). The CDR3 loop spans 15 amino acids. Written as DNA, the CDR3 is TGTGCCAGCAGTTCGGGGACAGGGGGATCAGATACGCAGTATTTT. Protein sequence: CASSSGTGGSDTQYF.

J is TRBJ1-5 and V is TRBV10-1; D not certain. CDR1 and CDR2 from the germline V gene are WNHNN and SYGVQD (reference sequence). This CDR3 contains 18 residues. V was shortened by 10 bases and J by 2 bases, with 27 bases between the two germline ends. The CDR3 reads CAIRPVGYGVYGNQPQHF. CDR3 DNA sequence: TGCGCCATCCGTCCCGTTGGATACGGGGTATATGGCAATCAGCCCCAGCATTTT.

This clone showed up just once. The J gene is TRBJ2-3, the V gene TRBV2; 10 bases are shared with TRBD2. The V gene's germline CDR1 is SNHLY and CDR2 FYNNEI. CDR3 length equals 16 residues. The V segment lost 6 bases and the J segment 4 bases; nucleotides outside the gene matches: 10. CDR3 bases: TGTGCCAGCAGGTCGGGGCTAGCGGGAGTGGCAGATACGCAGTATTTT. This codes for CASRSGLAGVADTQYF.

This clone was detected only once. The chain joins TRBV28 to TRBJ1-5; no clear D gene. V dropped 1 base and J dropped 4 bases, with 11 bases sitting between them. Germline CDR1 and CDR2: MDHEN and SYDVKM. The CDR3 contains 15 residues. The CDR3 sequence: CASSLSEGPNQPQHF. The CDR3 DNA sequence: TGTGCCAGCAGTTTATCAGAGGGTCCGAATCAGCCCCAGCATTTT.

CDR3 sequence reads: CASSPRGLSAADTQYF. In DNA, the CDR3 is TGTGCCAGCTCACCACGGGGACTGAGCGCCGCAGATACGCAGTATTTT. This chain joins TRBV18 and TRBJ2-3, with TRBD2 as a possible D gene (6 bases). The germline CDR1 and CDR2 sequences are KGHSH and LQKENI. Trimming left V 1 base short and J 4 bases short, with 15 bases between. This CDR3 is 16 amino acids long.

With regard to this clone: The CDR3 end shows no conserved phenylalanine or tryptophan, and so a read error is likely. The limits of the CDR3 on the DNA are not certain, so only TCRdb's listed CDR3 is given. V usage is TRBV11-3 and J usage is TRBJ1-1; the DNA was not compared with TRBD1, the D call given in the table. Per the germline V gene, CDR1 is SGHNT and CDR2 is YENEEA. The CDR3 numbers 14 amino acids, ends counted. CDR3 sequence reads: CASSSQLGRPGQAV.

This sequence joins TRBV7-9 and TRBJ1-1; D remains unclear. The germline gives CDR1 SEHNR, CDR2 FQNEAQ (reference sequence). The CDR3 length is 15 residues. With 7 bases removed from V and 0 bases from J, the gap between germline ends came to 15 bases. The CDR3 bases are TGTGCCAGCACCCCTCCGGAGAGGATGAACACTGAAGCTTTCTTT. Translation gives CASTPPERMNTEAFF.

The chain employs TRBV5-1 and TRBJ2-3, with TRBD2 matching over 8 bases. V lost 4 bases to trimming and J lost 6 bases; unmatched junction nucleotides: 10. The CDR3 is 15 amino acids. Per germline, CDR1 SGHRS and CDR2 YFSETQ. CDR3 coding DNA: TGCGCCAGCAGCCCGACGGGACTAGAATTCGATACGCAGTATTTT. Protein: CASSPTGLEFDTQYF.

This sequence joins TRBV4-2 and TRBJ2-3, with no clear D. Deletions cut 0 bases from V and 2 bases from J, with 6 bases between. CDR3 length equals 14 residues. Germline-derived CDR1 and CDR2 are LGHNA and YNFKEQ. This chain's CDR3 is CASSQDTNTDTQYF. The CDR3 DNA reads TGTGCCAGCAGCCAAGATACTAACACAGATACGCAGTATTTT.

Notes on this clone: Other DNA variants within this sample encode the same CDR3. The J gene is TRBJ2-5, the V gene TRBV14; 13 bases match TRBD2. After removal of 4 bases from V and 4 bases from J, the junction contained 3 bases not matched to a gene. The germline V gene has CDR1 SGHDN and CDR2 FVKESK. The CDR3 covers 15 residues. The CDR3 bases are TGTGCCAGCAGCCGGCGACTAGCGGGAGGAGAGACCCAGTACTTC. Translated: CASSRRLAGGETQYF. Using reference TRBV14 and TRBJ2-5 for the parts outside the CDR3, the full variable domain is EAGVTQFPSHSVIEKGQTVTLRCDPISGHDNLYWYRRVMGKEIKFLLHFVKESKQDESGMPNNRFLAERTGGTYSTLKVQPAELEDSGVYFCASSRRLAGGETQYFGPGTRLLVL.

The chain is built from TRBV5-4 and TRBJ2-5, with D tentatively TRBD2 (6 bases). Trimming stripped 4 bases from V and 4 bases from J, with 14 bases between. In germline, CDR1 is SGHNT, CDR2 YYREEE (reference sequence). The CDR3 spans 14 residues. The DNA for the CDR3 is TGTGCCAGCAGCGCTTCTCTAGCGTCAGAGACCCAGTACTTC. Its protein is CASSASLASETQYF.

This chain uses TRBV27 with TRBJ2-5, with D maybe TRBD1 (6 bases). The V gene lost 2 bases and the J gene lost 5 bases, with 12 bases spanning the gap. Germline V gene lookup returns CDR1 MNHEY and CDR2 SMNVEV (reference sequence). The CDR3 extends over 14 amino acids. CDR3 sequence: CASSLIGQRETQYF. The CDR3 nucleotides are TGTGCCAGCAGTTTAATAGGACAGCGCGAGACCCAGTACTTC.

A single count supports this clone. V and J are TRBV15 and TRBJ1-6, with 10 bases identical to TRBD1. This CDR3 has 14 amino acids. Germline lookup yields CDR1 LNHNV and CDR2 YYDKDF (reference sequence). V was clipped by 8 bases and J by 10 bases; unmatched bases: 8. In DNA form, the CDR3 reads TGTGCCACCCAGACCGGGACAGGGGACTCACCCCTCCACTTT. Protein sequence: CATQTGTGDSPLHF. Combining the CDR3 with reference TRBV15 and TRBJ1-6 gives the whole variable domain DAMVIQNPRYQVTQFGKPVTLSCSQTLNHNVMYWYQQKSSQAPKLLFHYYDKDFNNEADTPDNFQSRRPNTSFCFLDIRSPGLGDTAMYLCATQTGTGDSPLHFGNGTRLTVT.

V is TRBV6-5 and J is TRBJ2-5, with 7 bases matching TRBD2. From germline, CDR1 is MNHEY and CDR2 SVGAGI. The CDR3 consists of 13 residues. V lost 6 bases to trimming and J lost 6 bases; unmatched junction nucleotides: 7. CDR3 amino acids: CASRYTSAQTQYF. CDR3 sequence (DNA): TGTGCCAGCAGGTACACTAGCGCACAGACCCAGTACTTC.

The rearrangement links TRBV10-2 to TRBJ2-5; 7 bases fit TRBD1. Trimming cost V 6 bases and J 5 bases; bases outside gene matches: 9. Germline V lookup: CDR1 WSHSY, CDR2 SAAADI. This CDR3 contains 14 residues. The CDR3 DNA is TGCGCCAGCAGACAGACAGGGTTGGGGGAGACCCAGTACTTC. Translation gives CASRQTGLGETQYF.

The chain combines TRBV29-1 with TRBJ2-5; 7 bases are shared with TRBD2. The V gene end was trimmed by 4 bases and the J gene end by 2 bases; junction bases not matched to a gene: 7. The CDR3 has 14 residues. CDR1 and CDR2 (germline): SQVTM, ANQGSEA. CDR3 in DNA: TGCAGCGTTGGGGGCGGGAGAGTGCAAGAGACCCAGTACTTC. Residues: CSVGGGRVQETQYF.